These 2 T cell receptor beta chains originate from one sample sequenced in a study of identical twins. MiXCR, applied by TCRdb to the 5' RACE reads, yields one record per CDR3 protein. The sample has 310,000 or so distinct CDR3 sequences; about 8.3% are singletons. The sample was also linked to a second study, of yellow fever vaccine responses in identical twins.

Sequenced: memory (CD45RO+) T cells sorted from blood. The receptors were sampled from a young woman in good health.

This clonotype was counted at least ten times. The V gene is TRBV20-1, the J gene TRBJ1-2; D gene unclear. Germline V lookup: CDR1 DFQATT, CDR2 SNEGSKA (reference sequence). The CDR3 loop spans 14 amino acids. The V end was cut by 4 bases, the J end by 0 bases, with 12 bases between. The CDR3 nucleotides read TGCAGTGCTATCGTACAACAGACTAACTATGGCTACACCTTC. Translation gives CSAIVQQTNYGYTF.

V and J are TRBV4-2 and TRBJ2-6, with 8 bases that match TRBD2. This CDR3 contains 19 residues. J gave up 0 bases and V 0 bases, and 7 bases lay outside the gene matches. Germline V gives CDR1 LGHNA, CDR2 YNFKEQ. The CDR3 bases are TGTGCCAGCAGCCAAGATCGAGGCGGGGGGTACTCTGGGGCCAACGTCCTGACTTTC. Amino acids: CASSQDRGGGYSGANVLTF.